The present T cell receptor (beta chain) was sequenced within a study of blood T cell repertoires in COVID-19. Study-wide background: Collection of acute and convalescent COVID-19 samples took place in the United States, Italy and Spain. T cells, B-cell-depleted T cells, or PBMCs supplied cDNA or gDNA.

Study processing details: From reference gene primer amplification, estimates of nucleated cell counts were derived. Profiled with immunoSEQ multiplex PCR; TCRdb holds only in-frame clones, not every one. That table is the source of V, J and clone size, and D and trimming were worked out from the DNA. The table includes roughly 250,000 clones, approximately 85% detected once. V lost 5 bases, J lost 2 bases, and 6 bases stayed unmatched. This CDR3 has 14 residues. Germline CDR1 and CDR2: SGHVS and FNYEAQ. The sample comprised peripheral blood. The chain has TRBV7-6 and TRBJ2-7; 7 bases are a match to TRBD2. This clonotype was obtained from a man aged 40-49 years with acute or convalescent COVID-19. The CDR3 sequence is CASSPGGGTYEQYF. CDR3 sequence (DNA): TGTGCCAGCAGCCCCGGGGGAGGGACCTACGAGCAGTACTTC.